The present T cell receptor (beta chain) was sequenced within a study of blood T cell repertoires in COVID-19. The wider study: The United States, Italy and Spain supplied acute and convalescent COVID-19 samples. PBMCs, B-cell-depleted T cells, or T cells provided the cDNA or gDNA that made up the material.

Per the original methods: The authors estimated nucleated cell counts from reference gene primer amplification. Repertoires were generated with immunoSEQ multiplex PCR, while TCRdb's copy carries only in-frame clones and drops some. That table gives V, J and clone size, and the DNA gave D and trimming. The table includes approximately 210,000 clones, roughly 77% detected once. Participants' reported clinical history set cohort assignment. The CDR3 is 11 residues long. Trimming took 5 bases from V and 9 from J, leaving 8 bases between them. Sequenced input: PBMCs or T cells enriched from blood (not recorded which). This chain uses TRBV12-3 or TRBV12-4 with TRBJ1-5, with D tentatively TRBD1 (5 bases). The receptor's source is a woman in her forties or fifties with acute COVID-19. The CDR3 DNA sequence: TGTGCCAGCAGTCGGGGGGGGCCCCAGCATTTT. It is translated as CASSRGGPQHF.